This record covers a single TCR beta chain. Antigen unknown. TCRdb keeps only in-frame clones here, not all; method: immunoSEQ multiplex PCR. The sample lists 150,000 to 200,000 clones, about nine tenths occurring once. The record originates from a study of cytomegalovirus exposure and HLA in healthy donors. The CDR3 totals 13 residues. V lost 2 bases to trimming and J lost 4 bases; unmatched junction nucleotides: 3. CDR1 is SQVTM, CDR2 ANQGSEA, per germline. The study's findings and limits: Cytomegalovirus-associated status was assigned to about 150 TCR beta chains. For most TCR sequences rarity was the rule, although some public TCRs occurred in many donors.

The clonotype originates from a man younger than 30 in good health and CMV-seropositive. This chain joins TRBV29-1 and TRBJ2-3; TRBD2 aligns across 7 bases. Sequences were obtained from PBMCs. The CDR3: CSVELSGADTQYF. DNA of the CDR3: TGCAGCGTTGAATTAAGCGGGGCAGATACGCAGTATTTT.